These 20 T cell receptor beta chains came from one sample sequenced in a study of radiation and T cells in renal cell carcinoma. Specified time point: blood 2 weeks post-SBRT. This sample's treatment: 15 Gy SBRT to primary tumor, nephrectomy 4 weeks later. Clones were sequenced by immunoSEQ multiplex PCR, and TCRdb holds only the in-frame ones, with some missing. The sample consists of about 130,000 clones, roughly four fifths of them appearing once. Sample: blood, taken from a patient whose treatment included radiotherapy and nephrectomy. The receptors originated from a man over 45 with renal cell carcinoma.

CDR3 residues: CASSSSPGLADEQFF. CDR3 DNA sequence: TGTGCCAGCAGCTCCTCCCCGGGACTAGCCGATGAGCAGTTCTTC. The chain employs TRBV7-3 and TRBJ2-1; TRBD2 matches 9 bases. This CDR3 is built from 15 residues. Trimming cost V 4 bases and J 8 bases; bases outside gene matches: 9. Germline V gene lookup returns CDR1 SGHTA and CDR2 FQGTGA.

The chain is built from TRBV21-1 and TRBJ1-4. TRBV21-1 is classified as a pseudogene. The length of the CDR3 is 18 residues. The CDR3 DNA reads TGTGCCAGCAGCAAGGATGGATGGGACGTTGCAACTAATGAAAAACTGTTTTTT. It translates to CASSKDGWDVATNEKLFF.

The chain has TRBV29-1 and TRBJ1-2; no firm D call. This CDR3 contains 13 residues. Germline values: CDR1 SQVTM, CDR2 ANQGSEA. V lost 4 bases, J lost 2 bases, and 11 bases lay in between. The CDR3 sequence: CSVGGQRNYGYTF. The DNA of the CDR3 is TGCAGCGTTGGGGGTCAGAGGAACTATGGCTACACCTTC. Based on the CDR3 plus reference TRBV29-1 and TRBJ1-2, the full variable domain is SAVISQKPSRDICQRGTSLTIQCQVDSQVTMMFWYRQQPGQSLTLIATANQGSEATYESGFVIDKFPISRPNLTFSTLTVSNMSPEDSSIYLCSVGGQRNYGYTFGSGTRLTVV.

This sequence joins TRBV10-2 and TRBJ1-4; 12 bases map to TRBD1. Per the germline V gene, CDR1 is WSHSY and CDR2 is SAAADI. V was pared by 3 bases and J by 4 bases, with 6 bases of the junction left unmatched. The CDR3 has 17 residues. The CDR3 is CASSDGTGGINNEKLFF. In nucleotides, the CDR3 is TGCGCCAGCAGTGATGGGACAGGGGGCATCAATAATGAAAAACTGTTTTTT.

Only one count was recorded for this clone. This rearrangement joins TRBV7-8 to TRBJ2-3, with D possibly being TRBD2 (7 bases). With 5 bases removed from V and 3 bases from J, the gap between germline ends came to 15 bases. This CDR3 has 15 amino acids. CDR1 is SGHVS, CDR2 FQNEAQ, per germline. In DNA, the CDR3 is TGTGCCAGCAGCGCCGGGGGGCAGGGGACAGATACGCAGTATTTT. Protein product: CASSAGGQGTDTQYF. Supplemented by reference TRBV7-8 and TRBJ2-3, the full variable domain reads GAGVSQSPRYKVAKRGQDVALRCDPISGHVSLFWYQQALGQGPEFLTYFQNEAQLDKSGLPSDRFFAERPEGSVSTLKIQRTQQEDSAVYLCASSAGGQGTDTQYFGPGTRLTVL.

V gene TRBV6-5 combines with J gene TRBJ2-7, with D perhaps TRBD2 (6 bases). The CDR3 contains 12 residues. V lost 8 bases and J 6 bases, leaving 14 bases between the germline ends. Germline V gene data show CDR1 as MNHEY and CDR2 as SVGAGI. The CDR3 DNA is TGTGCCAGCCAAACGGGGGTTTCCGAGCAGTACTTC. Its protein product is CASQTGVSEQYF.

The chain recombines TRBV2 with TRBJ1-1, with unresolved D. The CDR3 has 16 amino acids. Trimming removed 6 bases from V and 6 bases from J, with 23 bases in between. Germline V gene lookup returns CDR1 SNHLY and CDR2 FYNNEI. The CDR3 sequence is CASRVASGWESPEAFF. DNA of the CDR3: TGTGCCAGCAGGGTCGCTTCTGGGTGGGAGAGTCCTGAAGCTTTCTTT.

This chain uses TRBV5-1 with TRBJ2-3; TRBD2 matches at 7 bases. Losses at the gene ends were 2 bases for V and 2 bases for J; bases not matched to a gene: 2. From germline, CDR1 is SGHRS and CDR2 YFSETQ. This CDR3 has 14 residues. CDR3 DNA sequence: TGCGCCAGCAGCTTAGGGACTACCACAGATACGCAGTATTTT. This encodes CASSLGTTTDTQYF.

This chain connects TRBV5-4 to TRBJ2-6; D could derive from TRBD1 or TRBD2 (5 bases each). CDR1 is SGHNT, CDR2 YYREEE, per germline (reference sequence). With 1 base removed from V and 0 bases from J, the gap between germline ends came to 14 bases. The CDR3 contains 18 residues. CDR3 in DNA: TGTGCCAGCAGCTTGTTTGACAGAGGGAACTCTGGGGCCAACGTCCTGACTTTC. Encoded protein: CASSLFDRGNSGANVLTF.

The CDR3 nucleotides are TGCGCCAGCACTAGCGGGGGACACACCGGGGAGCTGTTTTTT. This sequence encodes CASTSGGHTGELFF. This chain uses TRBV4-3 with TRBJ2-2; 10 bases are a match to TRBD2. Germline assignment: CDR1 LGHNA and CDR2 YSLEER. J lost 3 bases, V lost 7 bases, and 2 bases had no gene match. The length of the CDR3 is 14 residues.

This chain links TRBV9 with TRBJ2-5; D is possibly TRBD1 (6 bases). The CDR3 is 17 amino acids. Germline values: CDR1 SGDLS, CDR2 YYNGEE. Trimming removed 0 bases at V and 5 bases at J, with 20 bases between. CDR3 DNA sequence: TGTGCCAGCAGCGTAGGCCCACGGACAGTCGGCAAGGAGACCCAGTACTTC. Protein sequence: CASSVGPRTVGKETQYF.

In its sample, this clone was seen a few times. The rearrangement joins TRBV5-4 to TRBJ2-5; D gene uncertain. Germline CDR1 reads SGHNT; CDR2 reads YYREEE (reference sequence). The CDR3 runs 14 residues. The V end lost 6 bases, the J end lost 2 bases, and 14 bases lay between the germline ends. CDR3 nucleotides: TGTGCCAGCATGCGGCATCAGAGACAAGAGACCCAGTACTTC. Its protein product is CASMRHQRQETQYF.

The J gene is TRBJ2-5, the V gene TRBV2; D gene uncertain. Deletions cut 6 bases from V and 2 bases from J, with 4 bases between. The CDR3 sequence is 11 residues long. The germline CDR1 and CDR2 sequences are SNHLY and FYNNEI. The CDR3 sequence: CASRYQETQYF. The CDR3 DNA follows: TGTGCCAGCAGGTATCAAGAGACCCAGTACTTC.

CDR3 loop: CASSQAGGRDSPLHF. Here the CDR3 DNA reads TGTGCCAGCAGCCAGGCGGGGGGGCGCGATTCACCCCTCCACTTT. The V and J genes are TRBV5-4 and TRBJ1-6; perhaps TRBD1 as D (6 bases). Trimming removed 4 bases from V and 8 bases from J, with 16 bases in between. Per germline, CDR1 SGHNT and CDR2 YYREEE (reference sequence). The CDR3 has 15 residues.

The rearrangement links TRBV5-1 to TRBJ1-1; TRBD1 might be the D (5 bases). In germline, CDR1 is SGHRS, CDR2 YFSETQ. Trimming pared 5 bases from V and 2 bases from J, leaving 13 bases between. The CDR3 contains 14 residues. The CDR3 loop reads CASRPGQVNTEAFF. The CDR3 DNA sequence: TGCGCCAGCAGACCGGGGCAAGTTAACACTGAAGCTTTCTTT.

The chain uses TRBV5-6 and TRBJ2-7; 8 nucleotides align to TRBD2. The CDR3 spans 14 residues. Germline CDR1 is SGHDT and CDR2 is YYEEEE. V lost 4 bases, J lost 4 bases, and 7 bases stayed unmatched. The CDR3 loop reads CASSPLRGAYEQYF. In DNA, the CDR3 is TGTGCCAGCAGCCCCCTGCGGGGGGCTTACGAGCAGTACTTC.

The rearrangement links TRBV9 to TRBJ1-2; 12 bases agree with TRBD1. V trimming: 1 base; J trimming: 8 bases; junction bases outside the gene matches: 9. There are 16 residues in the CDR3. Germline lookup yields CDR1 SGDLS and CDR2 YYNGEE. CDR3 nucleotides: TGTGCCAGCAGCGTAAATACGGGACAGGGGGCTGGAGGCTACACCTTC. Its translation: CASSVNTGQGAGGYTF.

This chain links TRBV27 with TRBJ2-1, with 14 bases that match TRBD2. Germline CDR1 MNHEY, CDR2 SMNVEV (reference sequence). There are 14 residues in the CDR3. V lost 6 bases, J lost 8 bases, and 3 bases stayed unmatched. CDR3 sequence: CASRKTSGGDEQFF. For the CDR3, the DNA is TGTGCCAGCAGGAAGACTAGCGGGGGGGATGAGCAGTTCTTC.

This clone appeared a few times. This chain joins TRBV29-1 and TRBJ2-5, with D maybe TRBD1 (5 bases). The CDR3 extends over 14 amino acids. Germline loops: CDR1 SQVTM, CDR2 ANQGSEA. V was pared by 6 bases and J by 2 bases, with 16 bases between. The CDR3 reads CSVYGSGLQETQYF. The DNA for the CDR3 is TGCAGCGTCTATGGCTCAGGGCTTCAAGAGACCCAGTACTTC. The full variable domain, completed using reference TRBV29-1 and TRBJ2-5, is SAVISQKPSRDICQRGTSLTIQCQVDSQVTMMFWYRQQPGQSLTLIATANQGSEATYESGFVIDKFPISRPNLTFSTLTVSNMSPEDSSIYLCSVYGSGLQETQYFGPGTRLLVL.

The chain combines TRBV9 with TRBJ2-7; TRBD1 matches 11 bases. CDR3 length: 13 residues. Germline lookup yields CDR1 SGDLS and CDR2 YYNGEE. With 4 bases clipped from V and 6 bases from J, the junction kept 3 bases outside the gene matches. The CDR3 bases are TGTGCCAGCAGCATCGGGACAGGGGGCGAGCAGTACTTC. Translated: CASSIGTGGEQYF.